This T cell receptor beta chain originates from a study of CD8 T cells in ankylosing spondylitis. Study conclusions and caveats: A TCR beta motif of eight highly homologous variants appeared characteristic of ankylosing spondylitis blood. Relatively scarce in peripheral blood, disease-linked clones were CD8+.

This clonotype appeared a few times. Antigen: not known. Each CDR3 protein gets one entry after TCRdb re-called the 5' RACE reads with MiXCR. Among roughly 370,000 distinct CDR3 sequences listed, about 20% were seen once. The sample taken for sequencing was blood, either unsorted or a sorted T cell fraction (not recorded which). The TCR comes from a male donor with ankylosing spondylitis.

The CDR3 region is CASSSRRTDGTQYF. The CDR3 bases are TGTGCCAGCAGCTCACGACGGACAGATGGTACGCAGTATTTT. The chain carries TRBV11-1 and TRBJ2-3; D may be TRBD1 (6 bases). This CDR3 is built from 14 residues. Germline CDR1 is SGHAT and CDR2 is FQDESV (reference sequence). The ends were cut back, 4 bases at V and 8 bases at J, with 16 bases in the middle.